This TCR beta chain was captured in a study of blood T cell repertoires in COVID-19. Study context: Material from acute and convalescent COVID-19 was sourced from the United States, Italy and Spain. PBMCs, B-cell-depleted T cells, or T cells were the source of the cDNA or gDNA that made up the material.

Original methodology: Nucleated cell counts were estimated from reference gene primer amplification. The assay was immunoSEQ multiplex PCR, and TCRdb's table has in-frame clones only and misses some. D and trimming were read from the DNA, whereas the V and J calls and clone size are those reported in that table. The sample contains tens of thousands of clones, roughly nine tenths of which appear only once. The CDR3 contains 13 residues. Trimming pared 3 bases from V and 5 bases from J, leaving 8 bases between. The V gene's germline CDR1 is SEHNR and CDR2 FQNEAQ (reference sequence). The sequencing input was peripheral blood. The receptor comes from a man in his sixties with acute or convalescent COVID-19. J is TRBJ1-5 and V is TRBV7-9; D uncertain. The CDR3 DNA follows: TGTGCCAGCAGCTTCGACATCGATCAGCCCCAGCATTTT. It specifies CASSFDIDQPQHF.